These T cell receptor beta chains were read from a single sample in a study of blood T cell repertoires in COVID-19. Sequencing used immunoSEQ multiplex PCR; TCRdb keeps in-frame clones, though not all of them. The sample contains approximately 180,000 clones, 60% to 80% of which appear only once. Sequencing was carried out using peripheral blood. The source of these receptors is a woman aged 70 to 79 with acute or convalescent COVID-19. The CDR3 runs from the conserved cysteine through the conserved F or W. A D gene is named only where the DNA matches it firmly. Where a row states a size, it is once, few, many or the class of an expanded clone; other rows omit it.

>TRBJ2-4|-|TRBD1|TRBV13
TGTGCCAGCAGCATGACCTGGCGGGGACAGGGAAACATTCAGTACTTC
CASSMTWRGQGNIQYF
>TRBJ1-6|-|-|TRBV3-1/TRBV3-2
TGTGCCAGCAGTGGCAGGCTGGGTTCACCCCTCCACTTT
CASSGRLGSPLHF
>TRBJ2-1|once|TRBD2|TRBV5-5
TGTGCCAGCAGCTTTTTCCTCCTGACTAGCGGGAGAACTGAGCAGTTCTTC
CASSFFLLTSGRTEQFF
>TRBJ2-1|-|TRBD2|TRBV5-1
TGCGCCAGCAGCTTGGATCGGCTAGCGGCTACGCGGGCCTACAATGAGCAGTTCTTC
CASSLDRLAATRAYNEQFF
>TRBJ1-1|-|TRBD1|TRBV5-1
TGCGCCAGCAGCCCAAGGACAGGGTCGGACACTGAAGCTTTCTTT
CASSPRTGSDTEAFF
>TRBJ1-3|-|-|TRBV6-1
TGTGCCAGCAGTGAAGTAGGAAACACCATATATTTT
CASSEVGNTIYF
>TRBJ2-5|-|-|TRBV11-3
TGTGCCAGCAGCCGGAGGGATAGCCTTGCGGAGACCCAGTACTTC
CASSRRDSLAETQYF
>TRBJ2-3|-|TRBD2|TRBV9
TGTGCCAGCAGCCAACGGACTAGCGACGGCACAGATACGCAGTATTTT
CASSQRTSDGTDTQYF
>TRBJ2-1|-|-|TRBV5-1
TGCGCCAGCAGCTTGGGCCGGGTTTCCTACAATGAGCAGTTCTTC
CASSLGRVSYNEQFF
>TRBJ2-6|-|-|TRBV5-4
TGTGCCAGCAGCCCTGAGAAGAGCTCTGGGGCCAACGTCCTGACTTTC
CASSPEKSSGANVLTF
>TRBJ2-7|few|TRBD1|TRBV10-3
TGTGCCATCAGTGAGTCGGGACAGGGGGCGGGGGAGCAGTACTTC
CAISESGQGAGEQYF
>TRBJ2-4|-|-|TRBV19
TGTGCCAGTACCCTTAGCGGCCAAAACATTCAGTACTTC
CASTLSGQNIQYF
>TRBJ1-6|few|-|TRBV7-9
TGTGCCAGCAGCTTAGATGCGGGTCTTGATTCACCCCTCCACTTT
CASSLDAGLDSPLHF
>TRBJ1-1|few|-|TRBV5-4
TGTGCCAGCAGCTTGTCACCGGAGACTGAAGCTTTCTTT
CASSLSPETEAFF
>TRBJ1-4|-|TRBD1|TRBV14
TGTGCCAGCAGCCACGGCGGACAGGGATGGGAAAAACTGTTTTTT
CASSHGGQGWEKLFF
>TRBJ2-5|-|TRBD2|TRBV6-1
TGTGCCAGCAGTGAAACTAGCGGGAGTGGGGAGACCCAGTACTTC
CASSETSGSGETQYF
>TRBJ2-7|-|TRBD1|TRBV19
TGTGCCAGTAGTTCCCCTCGGCAGGGGGCCTACGAGCAGTACTTC
CASSSPRQGAYEQYF
>TRBJ2-4|-|TRBD1|TRBV27
TGTGCCAGCAGTCCACCGACAGGGTTGGGCAAAAACATTCAGTACTTC
CASSPPTGLGKNIQYF
>TRBJ1-4|-|-|TRBV5-4
TGTGCCAGCAGCTACACGGGGGAAGGGACTGAAAAACTGTTTTTT
CASSYTGEGTEKLFF
>TRBJ2-3|-|TRBD2|TRBV5-4
TGTGCCAGCAGCTTTCCCTGGACTAGCGGGAGTGATACGCAGTATTTT
CASSFPWTSGSDTQYF
>TRBJ2-7|many|-|TRBV5-1
TGCGCCAGCAGCTTGGAGGGACTGATATCCTACGAGCAGTACTTC
CASSLEGLISYEQYF
>TRBJ2-7|many|-|TRBV12-3/TRBV12-4
TGTGCCAGCAGTTTTGGCGGGACCGAGCAGTACTTC
CASSFGGTEQYF
>TRBJ2-7|-|-|TRBV19
TGTGCCAGTAGTAGGCAGGGAACCACTTTTGTCGAGCAGTACTTC
CASSRQGTTFVEQYF
>TRBJ2-2|once|-|TRBV7-2
TGTGCCAGCAGCCCCACACGAGGAAACACCGGGGAGCTGTTTTTT
CASSPTRGNTGELFF
>TRBJ1-5|once|-|TRBV6-5
TGTGCCAGCAGTTATATCAGGGGATATCAGCCCCAGCATTTT
CASSYIRGYQPQHF
>TRBJ2-1|-|TRBD2|TRBV18
TGTGCCAGCTCACCAGTGATTAGCGGGAGGAGCTCCTACAATGAGCAGTTCTTC
CASSPVISGRSSYNEQFF
>TRBJ1-2|-|-|TRBV29-1
TGCAGCGTTCGGCACAGTGGGTTAACTAACTATGGCTACACCTTC
CSVRHSGLTNYGYTF
>TRBJ2-1|once|-|TRBV12-2
TGTGCAAGTCGCTTATGGCAGGACCGACTAGCAGGCTCCTACAATGAGCAGTTCTTC
CASRLWQDRLAGSYNEQFF
>TRBJ1-1|-|-|TRBV3-1/TRBV3-2
TGTGCCAGCAGCCGTGGACTTATGAACACTGAAGCTTTCTTT
CASSRGLMNTEAFF
>TRBJ1-1|-|TRBD1|TRBV5-1
TGCGCCAGCAGCCTGGACAGGGGGCGAACTGAAGCTTTCTTT
CASSLDRGRTEAFF